The T cell receptor (beta chain) described here comes from a study of blood T cell repertoires in COVID-19. Study overall: The United States, Italy and Spain supplied acute and convalescent COVID-19 samples. PBMCs, B-cell-depleted T cells, or T cells were the source of the cDNA or gDNA that made up the material.

Germline CDR1 and CDR2: SQVTM and ANQGSEA. This CDR3 is 14 amino acids long. The V and J ends lost 4 bases and 5 bases, in that order; junction bases with no gene match: 7. In the authors' workflow: Reference gene primer amplification gave nucleated cell count estimates. Generated by immunoSEQ multiplex PCR, the TCRdb table keeps only in-frame clones and is missing some. That table gives V, J and clone size, and the DNA gave D and trimming. The sample lists about 210,000 clones; about 87% were seen once. Material: peripheral blood. This chain uses TRBV29-1 with TRBJ2-7; 11 bases agree with TRBD2. This TCR came from a man between 65 and 85 years old with acute or convalescent COVID-19. The CDR3 coding sequence is TGCAGCGTTGCTGTGACTAGCGGGACCCACGAGCAGTACTTC. Amino acid sequence: CSVAVTSGTHEQYF.